Below, 14 T cell receptor beta chains from the same sample are listed, as sequenced in a study of cytomegalovirus exposure and HLA in healthy donors. Primers for the PCR totalled 60 Vbeta and 13 Jbeta. The method was immunoSEQ multiplex PCR; TCRdb's version includes in-frame clones alone and lacks a portion of them. The sample contains nearly 95,000 clones, under 80% of which appear only once. The sequencing input was PBMCs. The receptors were sampled from a woman in her twenties or thirties in good health and CMV-seronegative.

This chain connects TRBV27 to TRBJ1-5, with D perhaps matching TRBD1 (6 bases). CDR3 length: 13 residues. Between the trimmed V and J ends, which lost 6 bases and 5 bases, there was a span of 11 bases. CDR1 MNHEY and CDR2 SMNVEV come from the germline V gene (reference sequence). The CDR3 nucleotides read TGTGCCAGCAGCAGGGACACTTATCAGCCCCAGCATTTT. Its protein is CASSRDTYQPQHF.

A remark on this clone: A read error may account for a junction end that differs from germline. Other DNA sequences in the sample encode the same CDR3. The chain has TRBV6-5 and TRBJ2-3; 10 positions agree with TRBD2. CDR1 is MNHEY and CDR2 is SVGAGI in the germline V gene. This CDR3 is built from 14 residues. The CDR3 coding sequence is TGTGCCAGCAGGCGAAGCGGGAGGGCAGATACACAGTATTTT. It codes for CASRRSGRADTQYF.

In this sample, this clone turned up once. The rearrangement links TRBV30 to TRBJ2-6; tentative D call: TRBD2 (7 bases). Germline CDR1 and CDR2: GTSNPN and SVGIG (reference sequence). CDR3 length: 17 residues. Trimming pared 6 bases from V and 4 bases from J, leaving 22 bases between. CDR3 sequence reads: CACTRGEGGMGANVLTF. The DNA for the CDR3 is TGTGCCTGTACAAGGGGGGAGGGAGGAATGGGGGCCAACGTCCTGACTTTC.

The chain recombines TRBV7-8 with TRBJ1-4; the match to TRBD1 covers 7 bases. The CDR3 totals 16 residues. CDR1 is SGHVS and CDR2 is FQNEAQ in the germline V gene. V lost 2 bases and J lost 3; bases outside the gene matches: 6. The DNA for the CDR3 is TGTGCCAGCAGCTTATCCTCGACAGGGCCTAATGAAAAACTGTTTTTT. It is translated as CASSLSSTGPNEKLFF.

This clone was counted a few times. The V call is TRBV18, the J call TRBJ1-2; 11 bases are shared with TRBD1. With 3 bases clipped from V and 3 bases from J, the junction kept 3 bases outside the gene matches. The CDR3 extends over 15 amino acids. Germline V gene lookup returns CDR1 KGHSH and CDR2 LQKENI. As DNA, the CDR3 is TGTGCCAGCTCACCCGGGACAGGGGGTTACTATGGCTACACCTTC. The encoded protein is CASSPGTGGYYGYTF.

V usage is TRBV27 and J usage is TRBJ1-1; D call uncertain. The CDR3 loop spans 15 amino acids. Germline CDR1 reads MNHEY; CDR2 reads SMNVEV (reference sequence). Trimming pared 5 bases from V and 0 bases from J, leaving 13 bases between. The CDR3 loop is CASSPRSFLNTEAFF. CDR3 sequence (DNA): TGTGCCAGCAGTCCGCGGTCATTCCTGAACACTGAAGCTTTCTTT.

This clone has only a few counts. V and J are TRBV29-1 and TRBJ1-5; D possibly corresponds to TRBD1 (6 bases). The CDR3 covers 13 residues. Germline V gene data show CDR1 as SQVTM and CDR2 as ANQGSEA. V was shortened by 6 bases and J by 5 bases, with 14 bases between the two germline ends. CDR3 protein: CSVPTGRHQPQHF. The CDR3 region has the DNA TGCAGCGTCCCAACAGGGAGACATCAGCCCCAGCATTTT. The whole variable domain, remainder taken from reference TRBV29-1 and TRBJ1-5, is SAVISQKPSRDICQRGTSLTIQCQVDSQVTMMFWYRQQPGQSLTLIATANQGSEATYESGFVIDKFPISRPNLTFSTLTVSNMSPEDSSIYLCSVPTGRHQPQHFGDGTRLSIL.

In its sample, this clone was seen once. The DNA of the CDR3 is TGTGCCAGCAGCGTCGGACAGTTCTATGGCTACACCTTC. Its protein is CASSVGQFYGYTF. The rearrangement uses TRBV2 and TRBJ1-2; tentatively, D is TRBD1 (6 bases). V gave up 6 bases and J gave up 4 bases, with 12 bases separating them. The CDR3 runs to 13 residues. Germline V gives CDR1 SNHLY, CDR2 FYNNEI.

The chain uses TRBV11-2 and TRBJ2-7; 8 bases map to TRBD2. CDR1 and CDR2 from the germline V gene are SGHAT and FQNNGV. The CDR3 is 14 residues long. V shed 0 bases, J shed 6 bases, and the junction held 4 bases outside the gene matches. CDR3 coding DNA: TGTGCCAGCAGCTTAGATCCCAGCGGGAGCGAGCAGTACTTC. Translating it yields CASSLDPSGSEQYF. Full variable domain (rest looked up from reference TRBV11-2 and TRBJ2-7): EAGVAQSPRYKIIEKRQSVAFWCNPISGHATLYWYQQILGQGPKLLIQFQNNGVVDDSQLPKDRFSAERLKGVDSTLKIQPAKLEDSAVYLCASSLDPSGSEQYFGPGTRLTVT.

This chain uses TRBV4-1 with TRBJ2-5; 12 bases map to TRBD1. Germline values: CDR1 MGHRA, CDR2 YSYEKL. Trimming at V came to 3 bases and at J to 5 bases, leaving 13 bases not matched to a gene. The CDR3 runs 18 residues. The chain's CDR3 is CASSHRDRGLDVTETQYF. DNA of the CDR3: TGCGCCAGCAGCCACAGGGACAGGGGGCTCGATGTGACGGAGACCCAGTACTTC.

The chain links TRBV7-3 to TRBJ2-1; 9 nucleotides line up with TRBD2. The germline V gene encodes CDR1 SGHTA and CDR2 FQGTGA. The junction had 12 bases not matched to a gene; V was cut back by 6 bases and J by 6 bases. This CDR3 comprises 16 residues. This CDR3 reads CASSHTSGTSRNEQFF. The DNA for the CDR3 is TGTGCCAGCAGTCATACCTCCGGGACTAGCCGCAATGAGCAGTTCTTC.

This clone has just a few counts. The rearrangement joins TRBV5-4 to TRBJ2-1; 11 nucleotides agree with TRBD2. The germline V gene has CDR1 SGHNT and CDR2 YYREEE (reference sequence). The CDR3 loop spans 16 amino acids. Trimming at V came to 3 bases and at J to 4 bases, leaving 6 bases not matched to a gene. The CDR3, as DNA: TGTGCCAGCAGCTCAACTAGCGGGGGACTGTACAATGAGCAGTTCTTC. Translating gives CASSSTSGGLYNEQFF.

The chain is built from TRBV19 and TRBJ2-5, with 10 bases fitting TRBD1. With V trimmed by 4 bases and J by 2 bases, 1 base remained unmatched. Germline loops: CDR1 LNHDA, CDR2 SQIVND (reference sequence). CDR3 length: 14 amino acids. The CDR3, as DNA: TGTGCCAGTAGTACGGGACAGGGGCAAGAGACCCAGTACTTC. It yields the protein CASSTGQGQETQYF.

The chain couples TRBV2 to TRBJ2-1, with TRBD2 identical over 10 bases. The ends lost 8 bases at V and 10 bases at J; junction bases unmatched: 8. The CDR3 consists of 13 residues. The germline V gene has CDR1 SNHLY and CDR2 FYNNEI. For the CDR3, the DNA is TGTGCCAGCGTTGGACTAGCGGTAATAGAGCAGTTCTTC. It is translated as CASVGLAVIEQFF.